Detailed here is one TCR beta chain. V lost 4 bases to trimming and J lost 5 bases, with 14 bases between them. Germline CDR1 is SGHTA and CDR2 is FQGNSA. The CDR3 loop spans 15 amino acids. Patients aged 18 to 65 had newly diagnosed hyperthyroidism of under 2 months' duration. The authors took PBMCs from roughly 9.3 ml fresh peripheral blood. The TCR beta CDR3 regions underwent amplification using RNA transcripts as the source. HTBI primers drove first-round RT-PCR of the TCR CDR3. One entry per CDR3 protein, called by TCRdb with MiXCR from the multiplex PCR reads. The sample holds hundreds of thousands of distinct CDR3 sequences, roughly 40% seen once. The data are from a study of T cells in Graves' hyperthyroidism and ophthalmopathy.

The chain combines TRBV7-2 with TRBJ2-2, with a possible D match to TRBD1 (6 bases). The source of this sequence is a man aged 18 to 35 with Graves' hyperthyroidism. Sample: blood. The CDR3 loop reads CASSYARGRTGELFF. CDR3 coding DNA: TGTGCCAGCAGCTACGCCAGGGGAAGGACCGGGGAGCTGTTTTTT.